This TCR beta chain was recorded in a study of OX40 agonist ivuxolimab in advanced cancers. This CDR3 region has 12 residues. CDR1 and CDR2 (germline): SGHNT, YYREEE (reference sequence). V was shortened by 7 bases and J by 2 bases, with 4 bases between the two germline ends. TCRdb's table, derived via immunoSEQ multiplex PCR, lists solely in-frame clones and lacks some. This table has about 70,000 clones, roughly 88% appearing once. The TCR was taken from an adult with an advanced solid tumor such as melanoma, head and neck, liver or kidney cancer. Here the sequenced sample was CD4+ or CD8+ T cells sorted from blood, taken in a trial of the OX40 agonist ivuxolimab. The rearrangement joins TRBV5-4 to TRBJ2-6, with no clear D. The CDR3 here is CASSTGANVLTF. As DNA, the CDR3 is TGTGCCAGCTCTACTGGGGCCAACGTCCTGACTTTC.